These 2 T cell receptor beta chains were sequenced from one sample in a study of T cells after yellow fever vaccination. MiXCR was run by TCRdb on the 5' RACE reads, yielding one entry per CDR3 protein. The repertoire holds 450,000 to 600,000 distinct CDR3 sequences, with 17% as singletons. The material sequenced was PBMCs, taken 5 days after the first yellow fever vaccination. Receptor source: a man between 18 and 29 years old who received the YFV17D yellow fever vaccine.

This clonotype was counted a few times. V gene TRBV11-2 combines with J gene TRBJ2-7; no firm D call. The germline V gene encodes CDR1 SGHAT and CDR2 FQNNGV. This CDR3 is 13 amino acids long. Here the CDR3 reads CASSLDIPYEQYV. CDR3 sequence (DNA): TGTGCCAGCAGCCTAGACATTCCCTACGAGCAGTACGTC.

This chain joins TRBV27 and TRBJ1-3, with D tentatively TRBD1 (6 bases). Germline V lookup: CDR1 MNHEY, CDR2 SMNVEV (reference sequence). This CDR3 has 14 residues. The V end lost 6 bases, the J end lost 1 base, and 10 bases lay between the germline ends. DNA for the CDR3: TGTGCCAGCAGATCTAGGGGGTCTGGAAACACCATATATTTT. Protein sequence: CASRSRGSGNTIYF.